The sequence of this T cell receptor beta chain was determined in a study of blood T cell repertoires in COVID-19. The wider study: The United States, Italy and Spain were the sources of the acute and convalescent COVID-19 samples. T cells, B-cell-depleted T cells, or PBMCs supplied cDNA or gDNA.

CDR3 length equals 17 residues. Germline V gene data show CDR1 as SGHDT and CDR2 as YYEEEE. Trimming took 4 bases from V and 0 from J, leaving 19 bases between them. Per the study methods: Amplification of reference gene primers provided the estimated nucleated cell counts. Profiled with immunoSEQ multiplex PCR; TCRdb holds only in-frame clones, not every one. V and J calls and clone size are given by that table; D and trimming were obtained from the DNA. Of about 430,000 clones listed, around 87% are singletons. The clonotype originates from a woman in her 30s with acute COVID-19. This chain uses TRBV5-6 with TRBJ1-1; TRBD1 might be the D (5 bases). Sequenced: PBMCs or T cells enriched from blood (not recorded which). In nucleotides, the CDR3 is TGTGCCAGCAGCCTCCGGACCGGGGGACGGTTGAACACTGAAGCTTTCTTT. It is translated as CASSLRTGGRLNTEAFF.